A selection of T cell receptor beta chains follows, all from one sample in a study of Ad26.COV2.S vaccination and SARS-CoV-2 variants. The method was immunoSEQ multiplex PCR; TCRdb's version includes in-frame clones alone and lacks a portion of them. In the table there are 350,000 to 500,000 clones, 85% to 90% of which are singletons. This specimen was peripheral blood, taken in a trial of Ad26.COV2.S vaccine versus placebo. The receptors here all came from a person aged 18-60 years who received the Ad26.COV2.S COVID-19 vaccine or a placebo. Both conserved end residues are part of each CDR3. D genes are given only for firm matches. Where a row states a size, it is once, few, many or the class of an expanded clone; other rows omit it.

clone_size d_call j_call v_call cdr3_aa cdr3_nt
. . TRBJ2-5 TRBV12-3/TRBV12-4 CASSLRETQYF TGTGCCAGCAGTTTACGAGAGACCCAGTACTTC
. . TRBJ2-3 TRBV18 CASSPPAPSTDTQYF TGTGCCAGCTCACCCCCCGCGCCCAGCACAGATACGCAGTATTTT
. . TRBJ2-6 TRBV7-3 CASSPIGQSSGANVLTF TGTGCCAGCAGCCCCATCGGACAGAGCTCTGGGGCCAACGTCCTGACTTTC
few . TRBJ2-7 TRBV19 CASSPRRFDSYEQYF TGTGCCAGTAGTCCCCGCAGGTTCGACTCCTACGAGCAGTACTTC
once . TRBJ1-5 TRBV7-2 CASSLESGQPQHF TGTGCCAGCAGCTTGGAAAGCGGTCAGCCCCAGCATTTT
. . TRBJ1-5 TRBV6-4 CASSPMGSSQPQHF TGTGCCAGCAGCCCCATGGGCAGTTCTCAGCCCCAGCATTTT
. . TRBJ2-7 TRBV5-1 CASSPLGASGEQYF TGCGCCAGCAGCCCACTGGGGGCCTCGGGCGAGCAGTACTTC
. . TRBJ2-3 TRBV7-9 CASSLGRGRGSTDTQYF TGTGCCAGCAGCTTAGGTCGGGGCAGGGGTAGCACAGATACGCAGTATTTT
few TRBD1 TRBJ1-5 TRBV19 CASSLMLDRAGNQPQHF TGTGCCAGTAGTTTGATGCTCGACAGGGCTGGCAATCAGCCCCAGCATTTT
. . TRBJ2-7 TRBV9 CASNNAGSQVQYF TGTGCCAGCAACAACGCAGGGTCCCAGGTGCAGTACTTC
. . TRBJ2-1 TRBV29-1 CSVEVGRTYNEQFF TGCAGCGTTGAGGTTGGTCGGACCTACAATGAGCAGTTCTTC
. TRBD1 TRBJ2-2 TRBV7-2 CASSFPRGGATGELFF TGTGCCAGCAGCTTCCCTAGAGGGGGCGCAACCGGGGAGCTGTTTTTT
. . TRBJ2-7 TRBV6-1 CASSEGGTAVYEQYF TGTGCCAGCAGTGAAGGCGGGACAGCTGTCTACGAGCAGTACTTC
. . TRBJ1-4 TRBV4-1 CASSQRAVGANNEKLFF TGCGCCAGCAGCCAAAGAGCTGTAGGGGCCAACAATGAAAAACTGTTTTTT
. TRBD2 TRBJ2-1 TRBV27 CASSLFMRERAMLYNEQFF TGTGCCAGCAGTTTATTTATGCGGGAGCGGGCTATGTTGTACAATGAGCAGTTCTTC
. TRBD1 TRBJ1-6 TRBV28 CASSRPGQGSSPLHF TGTGCCAGCAGTCGGCCGGGACAGGGTTCTTCACCCCTCCACTTT
. TRBD2 TRBJ2-5 TRBV7-3 CASSHGTNLQETQYF TGTGCCAGCAGCCATGGGACTAACCTCCAAGAGACCCAGTACTTC
. . TRBJ1-2 TRBV28 CASSQTGVHYGYTF TGTGCCAGCAGTCAAACGGGAGTTCACTATGGCTACACCTTC
. . TRBJ2-7 TRBV7-9 CASSVKGQPHEQYF TGTGCCAGCAGCGTAAAGGGACAACCCCACGAGCAGTACTTC
. . TRBJ2-2 TRBV5-1 CASSLVRNTGELFF TGCGCCAGCAGCTTGGTCAGGAACACCGGGGAGCTGTTTTTT
. TRBD1 TRBJ2-1 TRBV5-1 CASSAQGLGSYNEQFF TGCGCCAGCAGCGCACAGGGGTTAGGCTCCTACAATGAGCAGTTCTTC
. . TRBJ1-2 TRBV6-4 CASSEGSGMNYGYTF TGTGCCAGCAGTGAAGGGTCAGGAATGAACTATGGCTACACCTTC
. . TRBJ1-2 TRBV28 CASIRAGRVFGYTF TGTGCCAGCATTAGGGCCGGGAGGGTTTTTGGCTACACCTTC
. . TRBJ2-7 TRBV28 CASSRYEQYF TGTGCCAGCAGTCGGTACGAGCAGTACTTC
. TRBD2 TRBJ2-2 TRBV19 CASSTRGGPGELFF TGTGCCAGTAGTACGCGGGGGGGCCCCGGGGAGCTGTTTTTT
. TRBD1 TRBJ1-1 TRBV11-2 CASSSRQGVNTEAFF TGTGCCAGCAGCTCCCGACAGGGCGTGAACACTGAAGCTTTCTTT
. TRBD2 TRBJ2-5 TRBV19 CASSYQMTSGLETQYF TGTGCCAGTAGTTACCAGATGACTAGCGGGTTAGAGACCCAGTACTTC
. TRBD2 TRBJ2-7 TRBV7-9 CAVGGVHEQYF TGTGCCGTTGGGGGGGTCCACGAGCAGTACTTC
once TRBD1 TRBJ1-4 TRBV27 CASSRGQDGEKLFF TGTGCCAGCAGTAGGGGACAGGACGGTGAAAAACTGTTTTTT
once . TRBJ2-1 TRBV5-8 CASLLPGGWNEQFF TGTGCCAGCCTCCTCCCGGGGGGCTGGAATGAGCAGTTCTTC
. TRBD2 TRBJ2-3 TRBV11-2 CASSSKGVAGGTDTQYF TGTGCCAGCAGCTCAAAGGGGGTAGCGGGGGGCACAGATACGCAGTATTTT
. . TRBJ1-6 TRBV4-1 CASSQGWGYNSPLHF TGCGCCAGCAGCCAAGGATGGGGATATAATTCACCCCTCCACTTT
. . TRBJ2-2 TRBV6-5 CASSYGGTGELFF TGTGCCAGCAGTTACGGGGGTACCGGGGAGCTGTTTTTT
. . TRBJ1-1 TRBV7-9 CASSSQGDTEAFF TGTGCCAGCAGCTCACAGGGAGACACTGAAGCTTTCTTT
. TRBD2 TRBJ2-2 TRBV4-2 CASSQGTSGGPTNTGELFF TGTGCCAGCAGCCAAGGGACTAGCGGGGGGCCCACGAACACCGGGGAGCTGTTTTTT
. . TRBJ2-1 TRBV6-2/TRBV6-3 CASSKQNEQFF TGTGCCAGCAGTAAACAGAATGAGCAGTTCTTC
. . TRBJ2-4 TRBV28 CASSLRAVAKNIQYF TGTGCCAGCAGTTTGAGGGCTGTAGCCAAAAACATTCAGTACTTC
. TRBD1 TRBJ2-7 TRBV4-2 CASSRTGDGTGKYEQYF TGTGCCAGCAGCCGGACCGGGGACGGGACAGGGAAATACGAGCAGTACTTC
. TRBD1 TRBJ2-5 TRBV3-1/TRBV3-2 CATGQGQETQYF TGTGCCACCGGACAGGGGCAAGAGACCCAGTACTTC
. . TRBJ2-3 TRBV28 CASSSARVLRDTQYF TGTGCCAGCAGTTCCGCCCGGGTCCTCAGGGATACGCAGTATTTT
. TRBD1 TRBJ1-2 TRBV10-3 CATRTGDYGYTF TGTGCCACAAGGACAGGAGACTATGGCTACACCTTC
. TRBD1 TRBJ1-4 TRBV10-3 CAIRSTGGTNEKLFF TGTGCCATCCGGAGTACAGGGGGAACTAATGAAAAACTGTTTTTT
few TRBD1 TRBJ2-7 TRBV5-1 CASRRDSPNSYEQYF TGCGCCAGCAGACGGGACAGTCCTAACTCCTACGAGCAGTACTTC
. TRBD2 TRBJ2-7 TRBV9 CASSSPRTSGGGYEQYF TGTGCCAGCAGCTCCCCCCGAACTAGCGGGGGAGGCTACGAGCAGTACTTC
. TRBD1 TRBJ1-1 TRBV30 CAWSGDRGTEAFF TGTGCCTGGAGTGGGGACAGGGGCACTGAAGCTTTCTTT